This T cell receptor (beta chain) was found in a study of T cells in Graves' hyperthyroidism and ophthalmopathy. Study results and limitations: Most clonotypes expanded in the thyroid (above 0.001) were also present in blood.

Germline-derived CDR1 and CDR2 are GTSNPN and SVGIG (reference sequence). V trimming: 0 bases; J trimming: 12 bases; junction bases outside the gene matches: 13. The CDR3 runs 15 residues. This clonotype has ten or more counts. What it binds is unknown. The study collected blood at first hyperthyroidism diagnosis, before any ophthalmopathy symptoms arose. PBMCs came from about 10 ml fresh peripheral blood. The investigators amplified TCR beta CDR3 regions from RNA transcripts. TCR CDR3 underwent first-round RT-PCR with the HTBI primer set. TCRdb analysed the multiplex PCR reads with MiXCR anew, one entry per CDR3 protein. The table shows hundreds of thousands of distinct CDR3 sequences, with approximately 19% occurring only once.

The rearrangement links TRBV30 to TRBJ2-1, with 8 bases fitting TRBD1. The sequenced sample was blood. The receptor was derived from a woman aged 50 to 65 with Graves' hyperthyroidism that later progressed to Graves' ophthalmopathy. The CDR3 protein is CAWSVLGTGFSGQFF. The CDR3 DNA reads TGTGCCTGGAGTGTTCTGGGGACAGGCTTTTCTGGGCAGTTCTTC.